A single sample is the source of the 32 T cell receptor beta chains below, sequenced in a study of T-cell memory formation after mild COVID-19. TCRdb reanalysed the 5' RACE reads using MiXCR and keeps one entry per CDR3 protein. This sample has 290,000 or so distinct CDR3 sequences, with approximately 20% found just once. The sample consisted of PBMCs or a T cell subset sorted from them (not recorded which). The receptors derive from a man younger than 35 who had mild COVID-19 (a few samples of this study predate the infection). Cell type and time point are not known.

Only one count was recorded for this clonotype. CDR3 region: CASSYGGSNTEAFF. CDR3 bases: TGTGCCAGCAGTTACGGGGGTTCGAACACTGAAGCTTTCTTT. The gene calls are TRBV6-5 and TRBJ1-1; D might be TRBD1 (5 bases). The V and J ends lost 2 bases and 1 base respectively, with 8 bases between them. This CDR3 has 14 residues. The germline gives CDR1 MNHEY, CDR2 SVGAGI.

This clonotype has only a few counts. This chain links TRBV7-8 with TRBJ1-6, with TRBD1 identical over 8 bases. There are 16 residues in the CDR3. With 6 bases clipped from V and 3 bases from J, the junction kept 7 bases outside the gene matches. The germline CDR1 and CDR2 sequences are SGHVS and FQNEAQ. The CDR3 region has the DNA TGTGCCAGCAGTAAAGCAGGGGGCCGCTATAATTCACCCCTCCACTTT. It specifies CASSKAGGRYNSPLHF.

Ten or more counts support this clonotype. This sequence joins TRBV5-1 and TRBJ2-1; 10 bases match TRBD2. Germline V CDR1 and CDR2: SGHRS, YFSETQ. Germline trimming cut 0 bases from V and 3 bases from J; bases unmatched to any gene: 3. This CDR3 is built from 16 residues. The CDR3, as DNA: TGCGCCAGCAGCTTGGTAGCGGGGGGTGGCTACAATGAGCAGTTCTTC. Protein sequence: CASSLVAGGGYNEQFF.

The chain joins TRBV4-2 to TRBJ2-7; unclear D gene. This CDR3 has 17 residues. V shed 0 bases and J shed 2 bases, with 17 bases lying between them. The germline V gene has CDR1 LGHNA and CDR2 YNFKEQ. In DNA, the CDR3 is TGTGCCAGCAGCCAAGAGACCCTTACCCAAGCCACCTACGAGCAGTACTTC. Translated, it gives CASSQETLTQATYEQYF.

This clonotype showed up just a few times. The V and J genes are TRBV10-3 and TRBJ2-3; the D is unclear. Trimming left V 4 bases short and J 0 bases short, with 8 bases between. The CDR3 spans 14 residues. Germline V gives CDR1 ENHRY, CDR2 SYGVKD. The CDR3 loop reads CAISAGPSTDTQYF. Here the CDR3 DNA reads TGTGCCATCAGTGCGGGCCCTAGCACAGATACGCAGTATTTT.

This chain joins TRBV11-2 and TRBJ2-7; TRBD1 matches 9 bases. The CDR3 length is 16 residues. Germline values: CDR1 SGHAT, CDR2 FQNNGV. After removal of 4 bases from V and 1 base from J, the junction contained 8 bases not matched to a gene. The CDR3 sequence is CASSYLPGQGSYEQYV. The CDR3 nucleotides read TGTGCCAGCAGCTACTTACCGGGACAGGGTTCCTACGAGCAGTACGTC.

The sample holds a few counts of this clonotype. The V call is TRBV19, the J call TRBJ1-5; D perhaps matches TRBD1 (6 bases). The germline V gene has CDR1 LNHDA and CDR2 SQIVND (reference sequence). V lost 5 bases and J lost 7, with 9 bases in between. This CDR3 comprises 12 residues. The CDR3 loop reads CASSLGAQPQHF. CDR3 sequence (DNA): TGTGCCAGTAGTCTGGGGGCGCAGCCCCAGCATTTT.

This clonotype showed up just a few times. This chain uses TRBV7-6 with TRBJ2-1; TRBD2 aligns across 8 bases. This CDR3 region has 16 residues. The J segment lost 8 bases and the V segment lost 0 bases, leaving 9 bases of the junction unmatched. From germline, CDR1 is SGHVS and CDR2 FNYEAQ. The CDR3, as DNA: TGTGCCAGCAGCTTAGCGCAACGGGGGGGTAAAGATGAGCAGTTCTTC. It yields the protein CASSLAQRGGKDEQFF.

The sample holds many counts of this clonotype. V gene TRBV30 combines with J gene TRBJ2-2, with TRBD2 matching 11 bases. Trimming at V came to 4 bases and at J to 3 bases, leaving 13 bases not matched to a gene. The CDR3 is 18 residues long. Germline V gene data show CDR1 as GTSNPN and CDR2 as SVGIG (reference sequence). The chain's CDR3 is CAWMKGYRTSGHTGELFF. CDR3 nucleotide sequence: TGTGCCTGGATGAAGGGGTACCGGACTAGCGGGCACACCGGGGAGCTGTTTTTT.

This chain uses TRBV27 with TRBJ1-2; 8 bases agree with TRBD1. CDR1 MNHEY and CDR2 SMNVEV come from the germline V gene (reference sequence). This CDR3 is 19 amino acids long. V lost 1 base to trimming and J lost 2 bases; unmatched junction nucleotides: 15. The CDR3, as DNA: TGTGCCAGCAGTTTATATTCCGGGACAGGAACGGGCATCAACTATGGCTACACCTTC. Translating gives CASSLYSGTGTGINYGYTF.

This clonotype was found a few times. The chain carries TRBV29-1 and TRBJ1-6; TRBD1 agrees at 9 bases. Germline trimming cut 6 bases from V and 8 bases from J; bases unmatched to any gene: 5. The CDR3 runs 13 residues. The germline gives CDR1 SQVTM, CDR2 ANQGSEA. The CDR3 DNA reads as TGCAGCGTGGGCCGGGACAGGGATTCACCCCTCCACTTT. It is translated as CSVGRDRDSPLHF. The full variable domain, with the rest looked up from reference TRBV29-1 and TRBJ1-6, is SAVISQKPSRDICQRGTSLTIQCQVDSQVTMMFWYRQQPGQSLTLIATANQGSEATYESGFVIDKFPISRPNLTFSTLTVSNMSPEDSSIYLCSVGRDRDSPLHFGNGTRLTVT.

This clonotype was observed a handful of times. The chain is built from TRBV29-1 and TRBJ2-5, with TRBD1 identical over 9 bases. Germline V gene sequence: CDR1 SQVTM, CDR2 ANQGSEA. J was trimmed by 3 bases and V by 7 bases; bases with no gene match: 6. The CDR3 sequence is 13 residues long. The CDR3 reads CSADRTGEETQYF. In nucleotides, the CDR3 is TGCAGCGCCGATCGGACAGGGGAAGAGACCCAGTACTTC.

This clonotype has at least ten counts. V is TRBV7-2 and J is TRBJ1-1; possible D gene TRBD1, 6 bases. V lost 2 bases to trimming and J lost 11 bases, with 9 bases between them. The CDR3 loop spans 11 amino acids. Germline-derived CDR1 and CDR2 are SGHTA and FQGNSA. The DNA of the CDR3 is TGTGCCAGCAGCTTACGGGGGGCCGCTTTCTTT. Amino acids: CASSLRGAAFF.

A few counts support this clonotype. The chain combines TRBV12-3 or TRBV12-4 with TRBJ2-3; D gene ambiguous. The CDR3 spans 14 residues. V was shortened by 8 bases and J by 5 bases, with 17 bases between the two germline ends. The CDR3 reads CASGVYLFGDTQYF. The CDR3 region has the DNA TGTGCCAGCGGGGTGTACCTCTTCGGAGATACGCAGTATTTT.

This clonotype was counted only a few times. The chain is built from TRBV9 and TRBJ2-5, with 9 bases matching TRBD2. Germline V lookup: CDR1 SGDLS, CDR2 YYNGEE. Unmatched junction bases numbered 5, after V lost 0 bases and J lost 5 bases. CDR3 length equals 15 residues. The CDR3 nucleotides are TGTGCCAGCAGCGTAGCGGCGGGGGGGTACGAGACCCAGTACTTC. Translated: CASSVAAGGYETQYF. Full variable domain (missing parts from reference TRBV9 and TRBJ2-5): DSGVTQTPKHLITATGQRVTLRCSPRSGDLSVYWYQQSLDQGLQFLIQYYNGEERAKGNILERFSAQQFPDLHSELNLSSLELGDSALYFCASSVAAGGYETQYFGPGTRLLVL.

This clonotype appeared a few times. V usage is TRBV19 and J usage is TRBJ2-7; possible D gene TRBD2, 6 bases. From germline, CDR1 is LNHDA and CDR2 SQIVND (reference sequence). V gave up 4 bases and J gave up 3 bases, with 13 bases separating them. The CDR3 is 14 amino acids. The CDR3 region has the DNA TGTGCCAGTAGTAGGGGACTGGGGAGCTACGAGCAGTACTTC. Translation: CASSRGLGSYEQYF.

The V call is TRBV6-5, the J call TRBJ1-5, with a tentative D call TRBD1 (5 bases). The CDR3 loop spans 15 amino acids. Trimming removed 6 bases from V and 1 base from J, with 13 bases in between. Per the germline V gene, CDR1 is MNHEY and CDR2 is SVGAGI. CDR3 sequence: CASRIGAWSNQPQHF. As DNA, the CDR3 is TGTGCCAGCAGGATAGGGGCGTGGAGCAATCAGCCCCAGCATTTT.

This clonotype was observed a few times. The chain uses TRBV18 and TRBJ1-1; D possibly corresponds to TRBD1 (5 bases). V was shortened by 2 bases and J by 0 bases, with 13 bases between the two germline ends. The CDR3 length is 16 residues. Germline assignment: CDR1 KGHSH and CDR2 LQKENI. CDR3 loop: CASSPSIRQMNTEAFF. The CDR3 nucleotides are TGTGCCAGCTCACCATCGATACGACAGATGAACACTGAAGCTTTCTTT.

This clonotype was counted only a few times. The chain links TRBV11-2 to TRBJ2-1; D call uncertain. There are 13 residues in the CDR3. V was cut by 2 bases and J by 10 bases, with 12 bases left in between. Germline CDR1 reads SGHAT; CDR2 reads FQNNGV. CDR3 region: CASSLTVKDEQFF. The CDR3 DNA reads as TGTGCCAGCAGCTTAACGGTGAAGGACGAGCAGTTCTTC.

This clonotype was observed a handful of times. V and J are TRBV19 and TRBJ1-1; D uncertain. The CDR3 runs 13 residues. CDR1 and CDR2 (germline): LNHDA, SQIVND (reference sequence). The V gene lost 6 bases and the J gene lost 3 bases, with 11 bases spanning the gap. CDR3 sequence (DNA): TGTGCCAGTAGCCCCGGACGGTACACTGAAGCTTTCTTT. It encodes CASSPGRYTEAFF.

In its sample, this clonotype was seen many times. This chain links TRBV7-2 with TRBJ2-4, with D perhaps matching TRBD1 or TRBD2 (7 bases each). The germline CDR1 and CDR2 sequences are SGHTA and FQGNSA. The CDR3 is 17 residues long. Trimming cost V 1 base and J 6 bases, with 19 bases left between them. The CDR3 DNA sequence: TGTGCCAGCAGCTTAGTCGTCAGGGGGGGCCCCGGAAACATTCAGTACTTC. Its translation: CASSLVVRGGPGNIQYF.

This clonotype was seen repeatedly, ten times or more. The chain combines TRBV18 with TRBJ2-3; D unclear. The CDR3 covers 13 residues. CDR1 and CDR2 (germline): KGHSH, LQKENI. Trimming took off 8 bases at V and 0 bases at J, with 9 bases between the two ends. The CDR3 loop is CASLTTSTDTQYF. The CDR3 nucleotides are TGTGCCAGCCTAACCACTAGCACAGATACGCAGTATTTT. The complete variable domain, with remaining parts taken from reference TRBV18 and TRBJ2-3, reads NAGVMQNPRHLVRRRGQEARLRCSPMKGHSHVYWYRQLPEEGLKFMVYLQKENIIDESGMPKERFSAEFPKEGPSILRIQQVVRGDSAAYFCASLTTSTDTQYFGPGTRLTVL.

J is TRBJ1-6 and V is TRBV9; D call uncertain. The V gene lost 1 base and the J gene lost 6 bases, with 8 bases spanning the gap. Germline assignment: CDR1 SGDLS and CDR2 YYNGEE. The CDR3 contains 14 residues. In DNA, the CDR3 is TGTGCCAGCAGCGTACTCGACTTTAATTCACCCCTCCACTTT. It specifies CASSVLDFNSPLHF. The full variable domain, with the rest looked up from reference TRBV9 and TRBJ1-6, is DSGVTQTPKHLITATGQRVTLRCSPRSGDLSVYWYQQSLDQGLQFLIQYYNGEERAKGNILERFSAQQFPDLHSELNLSSLELGDSALYFCASSVLDFNSPLHFGNGTRLTVT.

The table lists this clonotype with a few counts. This chain links TRBV5-1 with TRBJ2-3, with a possible D match to TRBD2 (5 bases). The V end lost 2 bases, the J end lost 4 bases, and 11 bases lay between the germline ends. Germline lookup yields CDR1 SGHRS and CDR2 YFSETQ. The CDR3 is 14 amino acids. CDR3 bases: TGCGCCAGCAGCTTTGGGCTAGCCTCAGATACGCAGTATTTT. This codes for CASSFGLASDTQYF.

Many counts were recorded for this clonotype. The chain uses TRBV6-5 and TRBJ1-2; TRBD1 might be the D (5 bases). The CDR3 loop spans 14 amino acids. Germline V lookup: CDR1 MNHEY, CDR2 SVGAGI. V was trimmed by 6 bases and J by 4 bases, leaving 15 bases between them. CDR3 nucleotides: TGTGCCAGCAGCCCGGGGGGTACCGGCTATGGCTACACCTTC. This encodes CASSPGGTGYGYTF.

This clonotype showed up many times. The junction does not match germline at one end; this may be a read error. The chain recombines TRBV7-2 with TRBJ2-1; D may be TRBD2 (5 bases). Germline V gives CDR1 SGHTA, CDR2 FQGNSA. The CDR3 is made up of 13 amino acids. The CDR3 loop is CASSFSNKLGAVF. The CDR3, as DNA: TGTGCCAGCAGCTTCTCTAATAAACTAGGAGCGGTCTTC.

This clonotype has only a few counts. J is TRBJ1-2 and V is TRBV7-9; D remains unclear. The V end lost 0 bases, the J end lost 8 bases, and 13 bases lay between the germline ends. Germline CDR1 is SEHNR and CDR2 is FQNEAQ (reference sequence). This CDR3 spans 14 amino acids. This chain's CDR3 is CASSLATSGEGYTF. CDR3 nucleotides: TGTGCCAGCAGCTTAGCTACGTCAGGTGAAGGCTACACCTTC.

This clonotype has more than one count but fewer than ten. V and J are TRBV25-1 and TRBJ2-7, with D tentatively TRBD1 or TRBD2 (5 bases each). Germline CDR1 reads MGHDK; CDR2 reads SYGVNS. The CDR3 covers 11 residues. V lost 8 bases and J 2 bases, leaving 7 bases between the germline ends. The CDR3 nucleotides are TGTGCCAGCGGGGGAACCTACGAGCAGTACTTC. This sequence encodes CASGGTYEQYF.

This clonotype has only a few counts. This sequence joins TRBV19 and TRBJ2-3, with D perhaps matching TRBD1 (5 bases). CDR1 and CDR2 from the germline V gene are LNHDA and SQIVND (reference sequence). The V and J ends lost 7 bases and 5 bases respectively, with 19 bases between them. This CDR3 has 15 amino acids. The CDR3 sequence is CASTPWGRVVDTQYF. The CDR3 coding sequence is TGTGCCAGTACTCCCTGGGGCAGGGTGGTAGATACGCAGTATTTT. Full variable domain (missing parts from reference TRBV19 and TRBJ2-3): DGGITQSPKYLFRKEGQNVTLSCEQNLNHDAMYWYRQDPGQGLRLIYYSQIVNDFQKGDIAEGYSVSREKKESFPLTVTSAQKNPTAFYLCASTPWGRVVDTQYFGPGTRLTVL.

This clonotype showed up just a few times. The CDR3 loop is CASSQDPGTSGGAEQFF. CDR3 DNA sequence: TGTGCCAGCAGCCAAGATCCGGGAACTAGCGGGGGGGCTGAGCAGTTCTTC. The J gene is TRBJ2-1, the V gene TRBV3-1; 13 nucleotides align to TRBD2. Germline V gives CDR1 LGHDT, CDR2 YNNKEL (reference sequence). The CDR3 spans 17 residues. Germline trimming cut 0 bases from V and 9 bases from J; bases unmatched to any gene: 8.

The rearrangement links TRBV12-3 or TRBV12-4 to TRBJ1-5; 7 bases map to TRBD1. V was clipped by 4 bases and J by 3 bases; unmatched bases: 3. This CDR3 comprises 14 residues. The CDR3 spells CASSSGTVNQPQHF. The CDR3 nucleotides are TGTGCCAGCAGTTCCGGGACAGTCAATCAGCCCCAGCATTTT.

The chain combines TRBV5-6 with TRBJ1-1; TRBD1 agrees at 9 bases. Trimming removed 4 bases from V and 4 bases from J; junction bases left unmatched: 2. This CDR3 is built from 13 residues. Germline V gene sequence: CDR1 SGHDT, CDR2 YYEEEE. CDR3 DNA sequence: TGTGCCAGCAGCCACAGGGGGCCCACTGAAGCTTTCTTT. It translates to CASSHRGPTEAFF. The full variable domain, completed using reference TRBV5-6 and TRBJ1-1, is DAGVTQSPTHLIKTRGQQVTLRCSPKSGHDTVSWYQQALGQGPQFIFQYYEEEERQRGNFPDRFSGHQFPNYSSELNVNALLLGDSALYLCASSHRGPTEAFFGQGTRLTVV.